This TCR beta chain was retrieved from a study of shared clonotypes between healthy human individuals. Study context: The study drew on a couple of women and a few men aged 18 to 49 as donors. Three plates were used per donor for CD4 naive, three for CD4 memory, two for CD8 naive and one for CD8 memory.

CD8 cells classed as naive were CD45RO-negative and positively selected for CCR7, excluding terminally differentiated effector memory CD45RA+ cells. The repertoire was sequenced with immunoSEQ multiplex PCR; TCRdb's copy has only in-frame clones and lacks some. The table records about 1,900,000 clones, about 95% of them present only once. CDR1 is SEHNR and CDR2 is FQNEAQ in the germline V gene (reference sequence). V was trimmed by 5 bases and J by 4 bases, leaving 12 bases between them. The CDR3 length is 14 residues. J is TRBJ2-1 and V is TRBV7-9; D call uncertain. Sequenced sample: naive CD8+ T cells sorted from blood. This clonotype was sampled from a man aged 18-30 years in good health. CDR3 nucleotides: TGTGCCAGCAGCCTTCAGGAGACGTACAATGAGCAGTTCTTC. It specifies CASSLQETYNEQFF.